This TCR beta chain is drawn from a study of blood T cell repertoires in COVID-19. About the research overall: T cells, B-cell-depleted T cells, or PBMCs supplied cDNA or gDNA.

Recovered status applied to Cohort 3 donors who had two consecutive negative PCRs. It also applied to those with clearance or with symptom resolution. Trimming stripped 3 bases from V and 5 bases from J, with 8 bases between. Germline assignment: CDR1 SGHNT and CDR2 YYREEE (reference sequence). The CDR3 length is 13 residues. This clone turned up a few times. Methods used by the authors: Estimates of nucleated cell counts were drawn from the amplification of reference gene primers. Assay: immunoSEQ multiplex PCR; the TCRdb copy retains only in-frame clones and omits some. V, J and clone size are taken as reported in that table, and D and trimming were inferred from the DNA itself. The data hold about 180,000 clones, with around 88% observed a single time.

This sequence was found in a woman aged 25 to 39 who had recovered from COVID-19. Input material: PBMCs or T cells enriched from blood (not recorded which). V is TRBV5-4 and J is TRBJ2-2; perhaps TRBD1 as D (6 bases). The CDR3 protein is CASSSRGTGELFF. The CDR3 region has the DNA TGTGCCAGCAGCTCCAGGGGAACCGGGGAGCTGTTTTTT. Filled out from reference TRBV5-4 and TRBJ2-2, the complete variable domain reads ETGVTQSPTHLIKTRGQQVTLRCSSQSGHNTVSWYQQALGQGPQFIFQYYREEENGRGNFPPRFSGLQFPNYSSELNVNALELDDSALYLCASSSRGTGELFFGEGSRLTVL.